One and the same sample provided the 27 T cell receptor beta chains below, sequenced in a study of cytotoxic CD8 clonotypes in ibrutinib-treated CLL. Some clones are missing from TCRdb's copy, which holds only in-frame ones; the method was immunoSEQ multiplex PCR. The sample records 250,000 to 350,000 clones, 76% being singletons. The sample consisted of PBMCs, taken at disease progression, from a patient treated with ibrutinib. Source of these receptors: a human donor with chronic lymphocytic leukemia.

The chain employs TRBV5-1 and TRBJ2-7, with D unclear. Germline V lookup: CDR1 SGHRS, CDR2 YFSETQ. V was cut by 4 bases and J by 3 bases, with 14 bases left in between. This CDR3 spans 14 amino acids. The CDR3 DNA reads TGCGCCAGCAGCCAAAGCACTGACTTCTACGAGCAGTACTTC. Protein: CASSQSTDFYEQYF. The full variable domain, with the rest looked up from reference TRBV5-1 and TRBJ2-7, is KAGVTQTPRYLIKTRGQQVTLSCSPISGHRSVSWYQQTPGQGLQFLFEYFSETQRNKGNFPGRFSGRQFSNSRSEMNVSTLELGDSALYLCASSQSTDFYEQYFGPGTRLTVT.

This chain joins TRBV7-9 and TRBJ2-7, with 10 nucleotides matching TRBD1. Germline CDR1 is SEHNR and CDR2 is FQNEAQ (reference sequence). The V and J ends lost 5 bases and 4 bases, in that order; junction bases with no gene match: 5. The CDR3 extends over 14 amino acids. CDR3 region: CASSQTGGRYEQYF. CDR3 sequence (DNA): TGTGCCAGCAGCCAGACAGGGGGCAGGTACGAGCAGTACTTC. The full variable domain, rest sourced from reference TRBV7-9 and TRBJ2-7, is DTGVSQNPRHKITKRGQNVTFRCDPISEHNRLYWYRQTLGQGPEFLTYFQNEAQLEKSRLLSDRFSAERPKGSFSTLEIQRTEQGDSAMYLCASSQTGGRYEQYFGPGTRLTVT.

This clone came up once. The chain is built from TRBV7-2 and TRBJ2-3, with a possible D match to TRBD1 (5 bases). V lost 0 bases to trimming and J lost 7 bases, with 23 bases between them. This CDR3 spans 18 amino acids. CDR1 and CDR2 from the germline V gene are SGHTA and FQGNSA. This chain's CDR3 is CASSLARDVGPSGYTQYF. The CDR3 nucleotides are TGTGCCAGCAGCTTAGCGCGTGATGTGGGGCCCTCAGGATATACGCAGTATTTT.

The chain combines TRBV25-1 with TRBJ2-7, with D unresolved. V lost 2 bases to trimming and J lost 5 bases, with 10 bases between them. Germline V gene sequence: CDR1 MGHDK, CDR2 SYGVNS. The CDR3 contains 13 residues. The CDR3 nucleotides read TGTGCCAGCAGTGAAATAGGGCAGCACGAGCAGTACTTC. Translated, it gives CASSEIGQHEQYF.

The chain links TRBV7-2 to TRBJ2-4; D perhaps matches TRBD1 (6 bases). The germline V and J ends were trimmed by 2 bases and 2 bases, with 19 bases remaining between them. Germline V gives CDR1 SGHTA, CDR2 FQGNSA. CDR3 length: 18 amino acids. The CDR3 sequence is CASSLPRTATNPKNIQYF. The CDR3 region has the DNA TGTGCCAGCAGCTTACCCAGGACAGCCACTAACCCCAAAAACATTCAGTACTTC.

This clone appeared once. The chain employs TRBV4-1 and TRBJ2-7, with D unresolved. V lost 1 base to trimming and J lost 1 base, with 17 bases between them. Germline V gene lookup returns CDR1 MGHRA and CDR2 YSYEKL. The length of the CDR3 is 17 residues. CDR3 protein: CASSQVRPDLGSYEQYF. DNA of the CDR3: TGCGCCAGCAGCCAAGTACGCCCAGACCTGGGGTCCTACGAGCAGTACTTC.

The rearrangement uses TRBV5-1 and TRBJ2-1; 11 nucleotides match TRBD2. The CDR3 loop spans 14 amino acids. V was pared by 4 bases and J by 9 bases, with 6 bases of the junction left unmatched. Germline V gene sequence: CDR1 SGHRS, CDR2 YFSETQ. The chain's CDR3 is CASSTLAGGFEQFF. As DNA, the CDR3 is TGCGCCAGCAGCACCCTAGCGGGGGGTTTTGAGCAGTTCTTC.

Here the CDR3 DNA reads TGCGCCAGCAGCAACGAGGTTAGCGGGGAGCTGTTTTTT. Its translation is CASSNEVSGELFF. This rearrangement joins TRBV5-1 to TRBJ2-2; D remains unclear. Germline CDR1 SGHRS, CDR2 YFSETQ. This CDR3 has 13 amino acids. V lost 4 bases and J 7 bases, leaving 11 bases between the germline ends.

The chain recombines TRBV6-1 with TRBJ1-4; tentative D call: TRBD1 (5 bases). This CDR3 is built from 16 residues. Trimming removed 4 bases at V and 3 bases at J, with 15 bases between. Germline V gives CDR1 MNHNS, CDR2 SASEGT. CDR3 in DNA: TGTGCCAGCAGTGTACCACCGACAGAACCTAATGAAAAACTGTTTTTT. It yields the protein CASSVPPTEPNEKLFF.

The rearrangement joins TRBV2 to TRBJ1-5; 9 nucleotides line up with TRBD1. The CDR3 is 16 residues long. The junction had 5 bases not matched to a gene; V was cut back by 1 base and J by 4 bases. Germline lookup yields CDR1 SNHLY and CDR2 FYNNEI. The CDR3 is CASSEGGQGFNQPQHF. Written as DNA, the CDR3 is TGTGCCAGCAGTGAAGGGGGACAGGGATTTAATCAGCCCCAGCATTTT.

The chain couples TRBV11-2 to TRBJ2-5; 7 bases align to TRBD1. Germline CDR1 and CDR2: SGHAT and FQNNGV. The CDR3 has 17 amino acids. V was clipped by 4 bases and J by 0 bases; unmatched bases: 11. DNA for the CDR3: TGTGCCAGCAGCTCGTGGCCGGGACAGATGTACCAAGAGACCCAGTACTTC. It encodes CASSSWPGQMYQETQYF.

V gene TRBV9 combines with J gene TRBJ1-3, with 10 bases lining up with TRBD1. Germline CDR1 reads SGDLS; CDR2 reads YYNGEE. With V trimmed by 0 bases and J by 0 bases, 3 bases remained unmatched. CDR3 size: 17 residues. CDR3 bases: TGTGCCAGCAGCGTAGAGGGGACAGGGGTCTCTGGAAACACCATATATTTT. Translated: CASSVEGTGVSGNTIYF.

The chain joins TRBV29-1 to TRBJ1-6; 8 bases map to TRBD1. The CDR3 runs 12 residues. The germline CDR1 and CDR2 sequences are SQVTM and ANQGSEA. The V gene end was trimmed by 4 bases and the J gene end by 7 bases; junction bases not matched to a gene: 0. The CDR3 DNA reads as TGCAGCGTTGGGACAGGGAATTCACCCCTCCACTTT. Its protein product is CSVGTGNSPLHF.

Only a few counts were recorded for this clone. The CDR3 is CASSPGVGDEQFF. The DNA for the CDR3 is TGTGCCAGCAGTCCCGGGGTTGGCGATGAGCAGTTCTTC. The chain employs TRBV9 and TRBJ2-1; D might be TRBD2 (5 bases). The CDR3 is 13 amino acids. From germline, CDR1 is SGDLS and CDR2 YYNGEE. The V end was cut by 5 bases, the J end by 8 bases, with 14 bases between.

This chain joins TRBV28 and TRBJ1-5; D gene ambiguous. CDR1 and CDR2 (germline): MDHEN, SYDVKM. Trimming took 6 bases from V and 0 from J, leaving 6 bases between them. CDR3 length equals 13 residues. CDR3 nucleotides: TGTGCCAGCAGGGACTATAGCAATCAGCCCCAGCATTTT. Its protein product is CASRDYSNQPQHF.

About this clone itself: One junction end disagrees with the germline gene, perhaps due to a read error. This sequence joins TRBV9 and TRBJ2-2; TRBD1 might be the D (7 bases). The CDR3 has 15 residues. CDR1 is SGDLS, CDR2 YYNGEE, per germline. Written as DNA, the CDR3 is TGCGCCAGCAGCCAATCCCAGGGGGGCACCGGGGAGCTGTTTTTT. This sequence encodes CASSQSQGGTGELFF.

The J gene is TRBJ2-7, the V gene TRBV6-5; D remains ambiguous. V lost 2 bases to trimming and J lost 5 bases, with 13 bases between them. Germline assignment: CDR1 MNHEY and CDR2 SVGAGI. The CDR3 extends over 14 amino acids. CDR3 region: CASSYTFPIHEQYF. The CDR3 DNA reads TGTGCCAGCAGTTACACCTTCCCCATCCACGAGCAGTACTTC.

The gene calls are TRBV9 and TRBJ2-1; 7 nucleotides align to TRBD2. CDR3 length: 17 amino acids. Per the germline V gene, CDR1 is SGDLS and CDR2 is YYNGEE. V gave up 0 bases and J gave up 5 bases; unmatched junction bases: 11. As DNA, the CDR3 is TGTGCCAGCAGCGTAGTTCAGGGACTACCATGGGACAATGAGCAGTTCTTC. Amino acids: CASSVVQGLPWDNEQFF.

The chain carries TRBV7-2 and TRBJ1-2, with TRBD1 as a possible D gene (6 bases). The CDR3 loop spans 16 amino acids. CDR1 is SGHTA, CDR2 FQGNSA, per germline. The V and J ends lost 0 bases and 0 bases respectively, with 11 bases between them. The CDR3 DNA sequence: TGTGCCAGCAGCTTAGCGCTACAGGGAGCTAACTATGGCTACACCTTC. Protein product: CASSLALQGANYGYTF.

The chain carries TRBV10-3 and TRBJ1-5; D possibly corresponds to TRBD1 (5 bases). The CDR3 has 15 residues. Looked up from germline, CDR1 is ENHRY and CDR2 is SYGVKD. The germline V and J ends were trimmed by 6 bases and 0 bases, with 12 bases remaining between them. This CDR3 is CAISGTVNSNQPQHF. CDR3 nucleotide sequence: TGTGCCATCAGCGGGACGGTGAATAGCAATCAGCCCCAGCATTTT.

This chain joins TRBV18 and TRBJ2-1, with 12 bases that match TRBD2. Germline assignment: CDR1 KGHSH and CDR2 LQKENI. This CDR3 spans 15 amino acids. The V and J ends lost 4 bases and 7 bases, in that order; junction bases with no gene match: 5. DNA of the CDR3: TGTGCCAGCTCACAACTAGCGGGAGGCGGTAATGAGCAGTTCTTC. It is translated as CASSQLAGGGNEQFF. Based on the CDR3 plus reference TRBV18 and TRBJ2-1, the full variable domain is NAGVMQNPRHLVRRRGQEARLRCSPMKGHSHVYWYRQLPEEGLKFMVYLQKENIIDESGMPKERFSAEFPKEGPSILRIQQVVRGDSAAYFCASSQLAGGGNEQFFGPGTRLTVL.

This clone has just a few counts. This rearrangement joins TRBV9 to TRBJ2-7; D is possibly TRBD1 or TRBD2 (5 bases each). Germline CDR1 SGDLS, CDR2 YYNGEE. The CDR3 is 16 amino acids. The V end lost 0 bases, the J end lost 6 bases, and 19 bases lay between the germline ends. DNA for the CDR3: TGTGCCAGCAGCGTAGATTCCGCCGGGGCGGCCCTCGAGCAGTACTTC. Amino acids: CASSVDSAGAALEQYF.

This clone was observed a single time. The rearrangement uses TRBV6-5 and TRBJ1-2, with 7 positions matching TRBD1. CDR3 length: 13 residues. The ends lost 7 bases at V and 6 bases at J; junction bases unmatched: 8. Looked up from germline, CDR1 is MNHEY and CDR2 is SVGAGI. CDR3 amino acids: CASNTGVIDGYTF. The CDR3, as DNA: TGTGCCAGCAATACAGGGGTTATCGATGGCTACACCTTC.

The CDR3 bases are TGCGCCAGCAGCCCCAACGCCCTAGCGGAGGCCTACGAGCAGTACTTC. This encodes CASSPNALAEAYEQYF. The chain is built from TRBV4-1 and TRBJ2-7; the match to TRBD2 covers 7 bases. With 4 bases clipped from V and 2 bases from J, the junction kept 11 bases outside the gene matches. The CDR3 totals 16 residues. The germline CDR1 and CDR2 sequences are MGHRA and YSYEKL.

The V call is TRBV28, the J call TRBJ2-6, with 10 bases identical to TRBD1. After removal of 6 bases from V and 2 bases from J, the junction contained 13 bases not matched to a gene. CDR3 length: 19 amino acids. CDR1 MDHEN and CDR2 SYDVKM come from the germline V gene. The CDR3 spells CASSVAKGQGWTGANVLTF. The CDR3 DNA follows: TGTGCCAGCAGCGTCGCTAAGGGACAGGGGTGGACTGGGGCCAACGTCCTGACTTTC.

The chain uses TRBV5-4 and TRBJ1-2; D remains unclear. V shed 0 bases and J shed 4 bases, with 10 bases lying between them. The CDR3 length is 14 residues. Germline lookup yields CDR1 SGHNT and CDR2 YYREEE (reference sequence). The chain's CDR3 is CASSLAGQIYGYTF. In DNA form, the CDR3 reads TGTGCCAGCAGCTTGGCGGGCCAGATCTATGGCTACACCTTC.

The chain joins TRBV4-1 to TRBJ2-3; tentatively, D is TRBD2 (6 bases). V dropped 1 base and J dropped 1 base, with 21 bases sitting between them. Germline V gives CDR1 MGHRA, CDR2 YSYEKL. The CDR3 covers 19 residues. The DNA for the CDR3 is TGCGCCAGCAGCCAAGTTTGGGTTAGCGGAATAATGGGCACAGATACGCAGTATTTT. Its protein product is CASSQVWVSGIMGTDTQYF.